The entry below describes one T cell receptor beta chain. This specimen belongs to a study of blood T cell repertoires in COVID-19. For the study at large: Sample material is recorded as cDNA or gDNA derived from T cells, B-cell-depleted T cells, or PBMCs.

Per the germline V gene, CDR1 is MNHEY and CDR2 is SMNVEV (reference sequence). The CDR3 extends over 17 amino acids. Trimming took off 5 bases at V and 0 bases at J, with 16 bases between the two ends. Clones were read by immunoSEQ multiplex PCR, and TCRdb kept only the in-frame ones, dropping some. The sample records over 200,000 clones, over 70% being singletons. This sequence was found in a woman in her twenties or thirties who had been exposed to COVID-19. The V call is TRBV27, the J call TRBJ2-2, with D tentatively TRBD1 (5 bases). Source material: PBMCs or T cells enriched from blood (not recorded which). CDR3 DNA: TGTGCCAGCAGTGTCCGACAGTTAAGCGCGAACACCGGGGAGCTGTTTTTT. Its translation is CASSVRQLSANTGELFF.